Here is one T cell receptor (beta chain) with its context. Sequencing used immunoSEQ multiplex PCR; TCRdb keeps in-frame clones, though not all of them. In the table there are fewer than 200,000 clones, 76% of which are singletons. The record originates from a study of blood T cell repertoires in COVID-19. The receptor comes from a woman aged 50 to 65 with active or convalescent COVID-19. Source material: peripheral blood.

The CDR3 DNA sequence: TGTGCCAGCTCACTTACTAGCGGGGGGACCAATGAGCAGTTCTTC. Translating gives CASSLTSGGTNEQFF. The rearrangement links TRBV18 to TRBJ2-1; 12 positions match TRBD2. The CDR3 loop spans 15 amino acids. The ends lost 4 bases at V and 6 bases at J; junction bases unmatched: 4. The germline V gene has CDR1 KGHSH and CDR2 LQKENI.